This TCR beta chain was sequenced during a study of chemoradiotherapy in HPV16-positive cancers. Study-level information: Candidate HPV-specific clones and shared TCR motifs came from a couple of HPV16-positive patients. Notes on the study in general: Only two HPV16-positive patients supplied the functional HPV-specificity definition. Candidate HPV-specific clones and E7-related TCR motifs grew in tumor during treatment. Better recurrence-free survival went with HPV-responsive T-cell expansion in HPV16-positive patients.

A remark on this clone: No antigen is known for it.

From germline, CDR1 is KGHSH and CDR2 LQKENI. Trimming stripped 2 bases from V and 0 bases from J, with 16 bases between. This CDR3 has 18 residues. The data were produced by immunoSEQ multiplex PCR, yet TCRdb's version contains in-frame clones alone and is incomplete. The sample has around 40,000 clones, roughly 77% seen once; the top ten hold more than 4.5%. The specimen was blood, collected from a patient who underwent chemoradiotherapy. The rearrangement joins TRBV18 to TRBJ2-2, with D uncertain. This TCR came from a human donor with HPV-associated anogenital cancer. The CDR3 region has the DNA TGTGCCAGCTCACCAGTTGACGGTTTGGGCCCGAACACCGGGGAGCTGTTTTTT. It is translated as CASSPVDGLGPNTGELFF.